The 26 T cell receptor beta chains below come from one sample, sequenced in a study of response to subunit inactivated influenza vaccine. TCRdb re-derived calls from the RT-PCR reads in MiXCR, one entry per CDR3 protein. The repertoire includes about 480,000 distinct CDR3 sequences, about a tenth of them detected once, and 9.5% to 15% sits in the top ten. This specimen was PBMCs from blood, taken roughly 45 days after vaccination. These receptor sequences come from a man between 50 and 59 years old who received an inactivated influenza vaccine.

V and J are TRBV27 and TRBJ1-1; D is perhaps TRBD1 (6 bases). The CDR3 covers 14 residues. Trimming removed 3 bases at V and 6 bases at J, with 14 bases between. Germline V gene lookup returns CDR1 MNHEY and CDR2 SMNVEV (reference sequence). CDR3: CASSLGQGLSEAFF. The CDR3 coding sequence is TGTGCCAGCAGTTTGGGTCAGGGGCTATCTGAAGCTTTCTTT.

The rearrangement links TRBV20-1 to TRBJ2-7; possibly TRBD1 for D (6 bases). This CDR3 contains 15 residues. CDR1 and CDR2 (germline): DFQATT, SNEGSKA (reference sequence). V lost 1 base, J lost 3 bases, and 16 bases lay in between. The CDR3 loop reads CSARVRDTGLYEQYF. CDR3 DNA: TGCAGTGCTAGAGTCCGGGACACAGGACTCTACGAGCAGTACTTC.

This clonotype was found many times. This rearrangement joins TRBV5-8 to TRBJ2-3; the D call may be TRBD1 or TRBD2 (5 bases each). The length of the CDR3 is 17 residues. Germline assignment: CDR1 SGHTS and CDR2 YDEGEE. Trimming pared 3 bases from V and 2 bases from J, leaving 19 bases between. CDR3 bases: TGTGCCAGCAGCTCTTTCACCGGGACGGACCACACAGATACGCAGTATTTT. Amino acids: CASSSFTGTDHTDTQYF.

This clonotype was seen at least ten times. J is TRBJ2-7 and V is TRBV7-9; 8 nucleotides agree with TRBD2. The CDR3 consists of 16 residues. Germline values: CDR1 SEHNR, CDR2 FQNEAQ (reference sequence). Unmatched junction bases numbered 11, after V lost 5 bases and J lost 2 bases. The CDR3 region is CASSHPVAGTAYEQYF. As DNA, the CDR3 is TGTGCCAGCAGCCATCCAGTAGCGGGAACAGCCTACGAGCAGTACTTC.

This clonotype was counted once. V and J are TRBV29-1 and TRBJ2-7; 10 bases match TRBD1. The CDR3 has 12 amino acids. The V gene's germline CDR1 is SQVTM and CDR2 ANQGSEA. The V segment lost 7 bases and the J segment 2 bases; nucleotides outside the gene matches: 2. This CDR3 is CSAGTGAYEQYF. Written as DNA, the CDR3 is TGCAGCGCCGGGACAGGGGCCTACGAGCAGTACTTC.

This clonotype was found many times. V and J are TRBV27 and TRBJ2-1; D call uncertain. Trimming took 2 bases from V and 1 from J, leaving 6 bases between them. The germline V gene encodes CDR1 MNHEY and CDR2 SMNVEV (reference sequence). CDR3 length equals 14 residues. CDR3 amino acids: CASSLASSYNEQFF. Written as DNA, the CDR3 is TGTGCCAGCAGTTTAGCTTCATCCTACAATGAGCAGTTCTTC.

With regard to this clonotype: A read error may explain this, as a much larger clone is one base away. The chain employs TRBV12-3 or TRBV12-4 and TRBJ2-7; 8 bases are a match to TRBD1. This CDR3 is 14 amino acids long. The CDR3, as DNA: TGTGCCAGCAGTTTAGTCAGGGGGCAATACGGGCAGTACTTC. This translates into CASSLVRGQYGQYF.

The V gene is TRBV4-2, the J gene TRBJ1-2; 7 nucleotides agree with TRBD1. Germline V lookup: CDR1 LGHNA, CDR2 YNFKEQ. The V segment lost 1 base and the J segment 8 bases; nucleotides outside the gene matches: 10. CDR3 length equals 15 residues. CDR3 loop: CASSQGARTGSGYTF. CDR3 DNA sequence: TGTGCCAGCAGCCAAGGTGCTAGGACAGGATCGGGCTACACCTTC.

The chain is built from TRBV12-5 and TRBJ2-7; 8 bases are shared with TRBD1. The germline gives CDR1 LGHNT, CDR2 FRNRAP. CDR3 length: 14 amino acids. V trimming: 2 bases; J trimming: 3 bases; junction bases outside the gene matches: 3. The CDR3 here is CASGLRDRGYEQYF. In DNA, the CDR3 is TGTGCTAGTGGTTTGCGAGACAGGGGCTACGAGCAGTACTTC.

As concerns this clonotype: Possible read error: a much larger clone is one base away. The rearrangement uses TRBV5-1 and TRBJ2-2; a weak D match, TRBD1 (6 bases). The germline gives CDR1 SGHRS, CDR2 YFSETQ. This CDR3 spans 14 amino acids. CDR3 DNA: TGCGGCAGCAGCTGGGGGCCGAACACCGGGGAGCTGTTTTTT. Amino acids: CGSSWGPNTGELFF.

This clonotype was seen more than once but under ten times. Written as DNA, the CDR3 is TGCGCCAGCAGCCCCGAACCGGGGAGCGGCGAGCAGTACTTC. Amino acids: CASSPEPGSGEQYF. This chain connects TRBV4-3 to TRBJ2-7, with a possible D match to TRBD2 (5 bases). CDR1 and CDR2 from the germline V gene are LGHNA and YSLEER. The CDR3 is 14 residues long. Trimming shortened V by 4 bases and J by 6 bases, and 16 bases separated the two germline ends.

This clonotype was seen only a few times. The V and J genes are TRBV11-3 and TRBJ2-3, with 9 nucleotides matching TRBD2. The CDR3 has 15 amino acids. V trimming: 5 bases; J trimming: 4 bases; junction bases outside the gene matches: 7. Germline assignment: CDR1 SGHNT and CDR2 YENEEA. CDR3 region: CASSQRGAGADTQYF. For the CDR3, the DNA is TGTGCCAGCAGCCAGCGGGGGGCCGGCGCAGATACGCAGTATTTT. The variable domain in full, with the rest retrieved from reference TRBV11-3 and TRBJ2-3, is EAGVVQSPRYKIIEKKQPVAFWCNPISGHNTLYWYLQNLGQGPELLIRYENEEAVDDSQLPKDRFSAERLKGVDSTLKIQPAELGDSAVYLCASSQRGAGADTQYFGPGTRLTVL.

The chain couples TRBV6-2 or TRBV6-3 to TRBJ2-7; D unresolved. CDR3 length equals 13 residues. V shed 6 bases and J shed 7 bases, with 16 bases lying between them. Germline V gene data show CDR1 as MNHEY and CDR2 as SVGEGT. The CDR3 DNA follows: TGTGCCAGCAGATCTTCGTGGCCCCAGGAGCAGTACTTC. Encoded protein: CASRSSWPQEQYF.

This clonotype was recorded many times. This chain joins TRBV9 and TRBJ2-3, with 10 bases matching TRBD2. The CDR3 has 15 amino acids. V lost 4 bases to trimming and J lost 3 bases; unmatched junction nucleotides: 5. Germline V gives CDR1 SGDLS, CDR2 YYNGEE. CDR3 in amino acids: CASSLGLATTDTQYF. CDR3 nucleotides: TGTGCCAGCAGCTTGGGACTAGCGACAACAGATACGCAGTATTTT.

This clonotype showed up just a few times. This chain connects TRBV29-1 to TRBJ2-1; a weak D match, TRBD1 (6 bases). Trimming took off 6 bases at V and 4 bases at J, with 13 bases between the two ends. CDR1 and CDR2 (germline): SQVTM, ANQGSEA. This CDR3 has 13 amino acids. The CDR3 reads CSVQGSTYNEQFF. In DNA form, the CDR3 reads TGCAGCGTGCAGGGGTCAACTTACAATGAGCAGTTCTTC.

The chain has TRBV7-2 and TRBJ2-3; D unresolved. Trimming pared 1 base from V and 1 base from J, leaving 9 bases between. The length of the CDR3 is 15 residues. Germline V lookup: CDR1 SGHTA, CDR2 FQGNSA. The CDR3 here is CASSLVATGTDTQYF. The CDR3 coding sequence is TGTGCCAGCAGCTTAGTTGCTACTGGCACAGATACGCAGTATTTT. The whole variable domain, filled in from reference TRBV7-2 and TRBJ2-3, reads GAGVSQSPSNKVTEKGKDVELRCDPISGHTALYWYRQSLGQGLEFLIYFQGNSAPDKSGLPSDRFSAERTGGSVSTLTIQRTQQEDSAVYLCASSLVATGTDTQYFGPGTRLTVL.

This clonotype came up many times. CDR3 DNA: TGTGCCATCAGTGCGGACAGGGGAAATGAGCAGTTCTTC. Translating it yields CAISADRGNEQFF. The chain employs TRBV10-3 and TRBJ2-1; 9 bases map to TRBD1. Germline values: CDR1 ENHRY, CDR2 SYGVKD. The CDR3 consists of 13 residues. The J segment lost 7 bases and the V segment lost 4 bases, leaving 2 bases of the junction unmatched.

This chain connects TRBV6-5 to TRBJ1-1, with D hard to call. The CDR3 runs to 13 residues. CDR1 is MNHEY and CDR2 is SVGAGI in the germline V gene. The V and J ends lost 2 bases and 4 bases respectively, with 8 bases between them. CDR3 sequence: CASSYQRGTEAFF. CDR3 coding DNA: TGTGCCAGCAGTTACCAACGGGGCACTGAAGCTTTCTTT.

This chain links TRBV9 with TRBJ1-4; 7 bases are shared with TRBD1. CDR1 and CDR2 from the germline V gene are SGDLS and YYNGEE. The J segment lost 5 bases and the V segment lost 1 base, leaving 5 bases of the junction unmatched. The CDR3 totals 15 residues. DNA of the CDR3: TGTGCCAGCAGCGTACAGGGGACAGAGAATGAAAAACTGTTTTTT. Translated: CASSVQGTENEKLFF.

This clonotype has a handful of counts. The rearrangement links TRBV12-3 or TRBV12-4 to TRBJ1-6; D possibly corresponds to TRBD1 (5 bases). V lost 4 bases, J lost 7 bases, and 11 bases lay in between. The CDR3 is made up of 14 amino acids. For the CDR3, the DNA is TGTGCCAGCAGTTCGACAGAGGGGAATTCACCCCTCCACTTT. Protein sequence: CASSSTEGNSPLHF.

The V call is TRBV28, the J call TRBJ1-1, with 8 bases lining up with TRBD1. V lost 5 bases and J lost 1; bases outside the gene matches: 6. The CDR3 spans 15 residues. Looked up from germline, CDR1 is MDHEN and CDR2 is SYDVKM. This CDR3 reads CASSADRVRNTEAFF. The CDR3, as DNA: TGTGCCAGCAGTGCGGACAGGGTCCGGAACACTGAAGCTTTCTTT. Together with reference TRBV28 and TRBJ1-1, the CDR3 gives the full variable domain: DVKVTQSSRYLVKRTGEKVFLECVQDMDHENMFWYRQDPGLGLRLIYFSYDVKMKEKGDIPEGYSVSREKKERFSLILESASTNQTSMYLCASSADRVRNTEAFFGQGTRLTVV.

The V and J genes are TRBV28 and TRBJ1-1; 11 nucleotides line up with TRBD1. The germline CDR1 and CDR2 sequences are MDHEN and SYDVKM. J was trimmed by 6 bases and V by 4 bases; bases with no gene match: 4. This CDR3 is built from 14 residues. CDR3 loop: CASSSPGQGAEAFF. The CDR3 DNA is TGTGCCAGCAGTTCGCCGGGACAGGGGGCTGAAGCTTTCTTT. Based on the CDR3 plus reference TRBV28 and TRBJ1-1, the full variable domain is DVKVTQSSRYLVKRTGEKVFLECVQDMDHENMFWYRQDPGLGLRLIYFSYDVKMKEKGDIPEGYSVSREKKERFSLILESASTNQTSMYLCASSSPGQGAEAFFGQGTRLTVV.

This clonotype was detected only a few times. J is TRBJ2-7 and V is TRBV7-8, with 7 bases identical to TRBD2. Germline V gene sequence: CDR1 SGHVS, CDR2 FQNEAQ. The V and J ends lost 3 bases and 3 bases, in that order; junction bases with no gene match: 8. This CDR3 is built from 15 residues. The CDR3 reads CASSFLGEGHYEQYF. For the CDR3, the DNA is TGTGCCAGCAGCTTCCTCGGGGAGGGGCACTACGAGCAGTACTTC.

This clonotype came up a few times. The chain carries TRBV2 and TRBJ2-1; D not certain. Trimming removed 6 bases from V and 0 bases from J, with 15 bases in between. The V gene's germline CDR1 is SNHLY and CDR2 FYNNEI. This CDR3 is built from 16 residues. Here the CDR3 DNA reads TGTGCCAGCAGAGCAATGGGCGGAAGCTCCTACAATGAGCAGTTCTTC. Protein product: CASRAMGGSSYNEQFF.

The table lists this clonotype with a few counts. The chain links TRBV20-1 to TRBJ2-7; D is perhaps TRBD1 or TRBD2 (5 bases each). CDR3 size: 13 residues. Germline assignment: CDR1 DFQATT and CDR2 SNEGSKA (reference sequence). The CDR3 region has the DNA TGCAGCCCGAGGGGACCGAACTTCTACGAGCAGTACTTC. Amino acids: CSPRGPNFYEQYF.

This chain connects TRBV2 to TRBJ2-5; D remains unclear. This CDR3 is built from 12 residues. Trimming stripped 7 bases from V and 1 base from J, with 7 bases between. Looked up from germline, CDR1 is SNHLY and CDR2 is FYNNEI. The CDR3 region is CASKAFQETQYF. CDR3 DNA: TGTGCCAGCAAGGCATTCCAAGAGACCCAGTACTTC.